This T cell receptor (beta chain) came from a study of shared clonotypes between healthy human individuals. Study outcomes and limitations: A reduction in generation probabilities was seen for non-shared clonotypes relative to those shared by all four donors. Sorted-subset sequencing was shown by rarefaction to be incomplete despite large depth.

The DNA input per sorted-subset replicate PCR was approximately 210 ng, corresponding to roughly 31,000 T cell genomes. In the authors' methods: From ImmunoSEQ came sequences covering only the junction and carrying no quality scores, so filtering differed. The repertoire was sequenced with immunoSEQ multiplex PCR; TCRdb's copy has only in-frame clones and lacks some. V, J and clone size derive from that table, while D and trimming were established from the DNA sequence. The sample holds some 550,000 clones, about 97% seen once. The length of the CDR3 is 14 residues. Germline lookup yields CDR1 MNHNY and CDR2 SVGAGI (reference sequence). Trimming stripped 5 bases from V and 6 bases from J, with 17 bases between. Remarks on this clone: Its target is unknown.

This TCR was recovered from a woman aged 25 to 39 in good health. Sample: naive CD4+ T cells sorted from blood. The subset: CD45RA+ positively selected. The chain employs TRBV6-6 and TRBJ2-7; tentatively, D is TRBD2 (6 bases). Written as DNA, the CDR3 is TGTGCCAGCAGTCTGACGGGACTGGATTTCGAGCAGTACTTC. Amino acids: CASSLTGLDFEQYF.